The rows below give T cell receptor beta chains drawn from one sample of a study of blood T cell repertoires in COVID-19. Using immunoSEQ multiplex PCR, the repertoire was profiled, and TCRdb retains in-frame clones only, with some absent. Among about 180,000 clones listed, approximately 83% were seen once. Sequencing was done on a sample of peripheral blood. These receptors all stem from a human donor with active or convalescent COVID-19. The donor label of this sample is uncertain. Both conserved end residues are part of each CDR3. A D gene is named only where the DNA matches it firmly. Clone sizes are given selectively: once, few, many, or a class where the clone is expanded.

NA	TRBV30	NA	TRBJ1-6	CAWSPSGNSPLHF	TGTGCCTGGAGTCCTTCGGGTAATTCACCCCTCCACTTT
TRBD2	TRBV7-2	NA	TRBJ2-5	CASSPEGGPETQYF	TGTGCCAGCAGCCCTGAGGGAGGGCCTGAGACCCAGTACTTC
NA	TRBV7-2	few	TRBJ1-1	CASSLGQLNTEAFF	TGTGCCAGCAGCTTAGGCCAGTTGAACACTGAAGCTTTCTTT
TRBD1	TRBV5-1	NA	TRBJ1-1	CASTRTGGSGMNTEAFF	TGCGCCAGCACGCGGACAGGGGGATCGGGTATGAACACTGAAGCTTTCTTT
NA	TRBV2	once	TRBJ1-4	CASATATNEKLFF	TGTGCCAGCGCGACAGCAACTAATGAAAAACTGTTTTTT
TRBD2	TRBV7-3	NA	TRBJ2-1	CASSTGLAGNEQFF	TGTGCCAGCAGCACGGGACTAGCGGGGAATGAGCAGTTCTTC
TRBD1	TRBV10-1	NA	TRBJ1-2	CASLARDRGLNYGYTF	TGCGCCAGCCTAGCCAGGGACAGGGGGCTTAACTATGGCTACACCTTC
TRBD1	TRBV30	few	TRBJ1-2	CAWNTQGGTGKGYTF	TGTGCCTGGAACACGCAGGGGGGGACAGGCAAGGGCTACACCTTC
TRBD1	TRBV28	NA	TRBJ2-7	CASSSPGQGTHEQYF	TGTGCCAGCAGCTCCCCGGGACAGGGTACGCACGAGCAGTACTTC
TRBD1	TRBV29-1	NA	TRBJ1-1	CSVQDRSNTEAFF	TGCAGCGTCCAGGACAGGTCGAACACTGAAGCTTTCTTT
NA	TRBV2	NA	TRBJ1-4	CASMGVGQEKLFF	TGTGCCAGTATGGGAGTGGGACAAGAAAAACTGTTTTTT
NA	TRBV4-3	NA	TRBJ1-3	CASSPSMGDTIYF	TGCGCCAGCAGCCCTTCAATGGGCGACACCATATATTTT
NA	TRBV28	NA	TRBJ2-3	CASQSGKDTQYF	TGTGCCAGTCAGTCAGGAAAGGATACGCAGTATTTT
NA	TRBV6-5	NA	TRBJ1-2	CASSYRGRDGYTF	TGTGCCAGCAGTTACCGGGGAAGGGATGGCTACACCTTC
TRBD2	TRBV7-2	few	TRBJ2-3	CASSLVGRLAGDTQYF	TGTGCCAGCAGCTTAGTAGGCCGACTAGCAGGGGATACGCAGTATTTT
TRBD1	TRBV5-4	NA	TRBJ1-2	CASSKAGQGVGNYGYTF	TGTGCCAGCAGCAAAGCGGGACAGGGGGTGGGTAACTATGGCTACACCTTC
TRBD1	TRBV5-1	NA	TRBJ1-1	CASSPRGQGVWNTEAFF	TGCGCCAGCAGCCCCAGGGGACAGGGTGTGTGGAACACTGAAGCTTTCTTT
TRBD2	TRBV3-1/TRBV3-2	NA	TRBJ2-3	CASSHGLAGTDTQYF	TGTGCCAGCAGCCACGGACTAGCGGGGACAGATACGCAGTATTTT
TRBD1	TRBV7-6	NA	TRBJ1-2	CASSHTRDRTQGYTF	TGTGCCAGCAGCCATACTCGGGACAGGACGCAGGGCTACACCTTC
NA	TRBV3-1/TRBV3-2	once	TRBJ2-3	CASSQSLAAKRDTQYF	TGTGCCAGCAGCCAGAGCCTGGCGGCGAAAAGGGATACGCAGTATTTT
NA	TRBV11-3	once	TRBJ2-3	CASRERLGTQYF	TGTGCCAGCAGGGAGAGACTGGGTACGCAGTATTTT
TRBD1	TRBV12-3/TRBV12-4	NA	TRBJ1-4	CASSQLTGLKLFF	TGTGCCAGCAGTCAATTGACAGGGTTGAAACTGTTTTTT
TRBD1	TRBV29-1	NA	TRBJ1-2	CSVVGQGPGYTF	TGCAGCGTTGTCGGACAGGGCCCTGGCTACACCTTC
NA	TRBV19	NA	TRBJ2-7	CASSMPSHSNEQYF	TGTGCCAGTAGTATGCCATCACATTCCAACGAGCAGTACTTC
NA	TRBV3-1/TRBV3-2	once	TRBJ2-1	CASRDFSYNEQFF	TGTGCCAGCCGGGATTTTTCCTACAATGAGCAGTTCTTC
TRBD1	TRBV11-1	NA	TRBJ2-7	CASSPLRDRVYEQYF	TGTGCCAGCAGTCCCCTCCGGGACAGAGTCTACGAGCAGTACTTC
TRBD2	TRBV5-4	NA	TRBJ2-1	CASSPSGASYNEQFF	TGTGCCAGCAGCCCCAGCGGGGCCTCCTACAATGAGCAGTTCTTC
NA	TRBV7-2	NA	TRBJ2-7	CASSRTPRQNYEQYF	TGTGCCAGCAGCCGCACCCCGCGACAGAACTACGAGCAGTACTTC
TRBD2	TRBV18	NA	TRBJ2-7	CASSPALAGIDEQYF	TGTGCCAGCTCACCGGCTCTAGCGGGGATCGACGAGCAGTACTTC
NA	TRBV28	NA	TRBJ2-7	CASSWGEQYEQYF	TGTGCCAGCAGTTGGGGGGAACAATACGAGCAGTACTTC
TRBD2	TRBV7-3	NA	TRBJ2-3	CASSLISGSADTQYF	TGTGCCAGCAGCTTAATTAGCGGGAGTGCAGATACGCAGTATTTT
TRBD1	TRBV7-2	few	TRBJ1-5	CASSWRQGPSNQPQHF	TGTGCCAGCAGCTGGCGACAGGGCCCCAGCAATCAGCCCCAGCATTTT
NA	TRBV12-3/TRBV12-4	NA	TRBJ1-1	CAIAYRGPEAFF	TGTGCCATTGCTTATAGGGGTCCCGAAGCTTTCTTT
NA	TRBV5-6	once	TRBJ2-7	CASSWTLSYEQYF	TGTGCCAGCAGCTGGACTCTTTCCTACGAGCAGTACTTC